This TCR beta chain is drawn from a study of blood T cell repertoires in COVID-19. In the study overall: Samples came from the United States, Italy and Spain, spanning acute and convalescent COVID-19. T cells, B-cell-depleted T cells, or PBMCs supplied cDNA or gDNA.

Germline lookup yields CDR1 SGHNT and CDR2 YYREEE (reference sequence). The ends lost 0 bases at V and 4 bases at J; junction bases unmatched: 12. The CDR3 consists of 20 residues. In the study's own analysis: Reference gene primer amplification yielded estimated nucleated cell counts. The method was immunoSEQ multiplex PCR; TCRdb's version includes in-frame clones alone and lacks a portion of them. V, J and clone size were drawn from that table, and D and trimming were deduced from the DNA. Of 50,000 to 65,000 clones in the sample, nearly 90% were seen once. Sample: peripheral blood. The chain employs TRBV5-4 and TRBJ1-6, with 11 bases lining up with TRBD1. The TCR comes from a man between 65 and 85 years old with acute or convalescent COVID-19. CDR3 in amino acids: CASSLGVGTGGSDYNSPLHF. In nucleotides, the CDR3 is TGTGCCAGCAGCTTGGGGGTGGGGACAGGGGGATCCGATTATAATTCACCCCTCCACTTT.